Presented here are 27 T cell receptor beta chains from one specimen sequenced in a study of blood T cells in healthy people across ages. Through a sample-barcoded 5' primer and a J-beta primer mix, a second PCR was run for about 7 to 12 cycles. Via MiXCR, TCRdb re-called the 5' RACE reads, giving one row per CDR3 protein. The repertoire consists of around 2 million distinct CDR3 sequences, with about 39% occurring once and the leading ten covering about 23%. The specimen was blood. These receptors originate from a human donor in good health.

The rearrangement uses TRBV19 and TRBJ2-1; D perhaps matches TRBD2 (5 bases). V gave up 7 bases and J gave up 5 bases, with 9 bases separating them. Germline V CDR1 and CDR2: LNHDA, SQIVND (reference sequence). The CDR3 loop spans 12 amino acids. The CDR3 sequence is CASTSSNNEQFF. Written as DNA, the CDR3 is TGTGCCAGTACTAGCTCGAACAATGAGCAGTTCTTC.

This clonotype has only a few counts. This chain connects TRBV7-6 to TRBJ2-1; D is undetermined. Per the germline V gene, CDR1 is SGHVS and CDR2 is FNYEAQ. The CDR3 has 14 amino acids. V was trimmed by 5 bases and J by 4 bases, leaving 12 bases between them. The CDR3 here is CASSPTNGYNEQFF. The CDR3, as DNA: TGTGCCAGCAGCCCAACAAATGGATACAATGAGCAGTTCTTC. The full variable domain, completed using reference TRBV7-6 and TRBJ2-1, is GAGVSQSPRYKVTKRGQDVALRCDPISGHVSLYWYRQALGQGPEFLTYFNYEAQQDKSGLPNDRFSAERPEGSISTLTIQRTEQRDSAMYRCASSPTNGYNEQFFGPGTRLTVL.

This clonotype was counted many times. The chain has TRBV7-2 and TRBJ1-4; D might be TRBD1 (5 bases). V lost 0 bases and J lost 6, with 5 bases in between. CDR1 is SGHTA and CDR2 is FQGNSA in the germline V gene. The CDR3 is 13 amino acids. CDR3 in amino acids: CASSLAGDEKLFF. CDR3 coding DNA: TGTGCCAGCAGCTTAGCAGGGGATGAAAAACTGTTTTTT. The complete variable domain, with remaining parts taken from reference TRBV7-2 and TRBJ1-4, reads GAGVSQSPSNKVTEKGKDVELRCDPISGHTALYWYRQSLGQGLEFLIYFQGNSAPDKSGLPSDRFSAERTGGSVSTLTIQRTQQEDSAVYLCASSLAGDEKLFFGSGTQLSVL.

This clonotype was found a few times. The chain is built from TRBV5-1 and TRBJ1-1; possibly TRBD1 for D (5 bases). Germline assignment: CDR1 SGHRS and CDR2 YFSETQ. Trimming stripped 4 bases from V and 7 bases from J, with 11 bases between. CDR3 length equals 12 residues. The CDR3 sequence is CASSRDLNEAFF. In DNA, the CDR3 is TGCGCCAGCAGCCGGGACTTGAATGAAGCTTTCTTT. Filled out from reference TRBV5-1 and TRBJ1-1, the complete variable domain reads KAGVTQTPRYLIKTRGQQVTLSCSPISGHRSVSWYQQTPGQGLQFLFEYFSETQRNKGNFPGRFSGRQFSNSRSEMNVSTLELGDSALYLCASSRDLNEAFFGQGTRLTVV.

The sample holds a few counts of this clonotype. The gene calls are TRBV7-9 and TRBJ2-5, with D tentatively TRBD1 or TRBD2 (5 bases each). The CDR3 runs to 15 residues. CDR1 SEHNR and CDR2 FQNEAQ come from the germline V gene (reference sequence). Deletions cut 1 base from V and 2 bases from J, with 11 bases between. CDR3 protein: CASSLGGSIQETQYF. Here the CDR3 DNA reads TGTGCCAGCAGCTTAGGGGGGTCGATACAAGAGACCCAGTACTTC.

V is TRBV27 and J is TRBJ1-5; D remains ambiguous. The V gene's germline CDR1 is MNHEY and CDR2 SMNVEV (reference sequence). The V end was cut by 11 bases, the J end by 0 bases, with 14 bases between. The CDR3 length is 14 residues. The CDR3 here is CASNSRASNQPQHF. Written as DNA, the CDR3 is TGTGCCTCCAACTCGAGGGCTAGCAATCAGCCCCAGCATTTT.

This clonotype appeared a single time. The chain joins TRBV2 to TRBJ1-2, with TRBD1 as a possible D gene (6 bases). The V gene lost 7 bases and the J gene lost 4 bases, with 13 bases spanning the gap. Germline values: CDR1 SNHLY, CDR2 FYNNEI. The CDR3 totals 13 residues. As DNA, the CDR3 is TGTGCCAGCAAGAGGGGGGAAGGCTATGGCTACACCTTC. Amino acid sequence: CASKRGEGYGYTF.

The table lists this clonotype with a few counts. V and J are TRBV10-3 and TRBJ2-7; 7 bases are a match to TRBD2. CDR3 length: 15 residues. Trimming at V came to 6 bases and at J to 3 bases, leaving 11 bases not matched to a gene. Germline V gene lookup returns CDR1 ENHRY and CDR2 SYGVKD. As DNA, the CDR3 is TGTGCCATCAGCGGGGGGAAGGGATTCGTCTACGAGCAGTACTTC. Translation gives CAISGGKGFVYEQYF.

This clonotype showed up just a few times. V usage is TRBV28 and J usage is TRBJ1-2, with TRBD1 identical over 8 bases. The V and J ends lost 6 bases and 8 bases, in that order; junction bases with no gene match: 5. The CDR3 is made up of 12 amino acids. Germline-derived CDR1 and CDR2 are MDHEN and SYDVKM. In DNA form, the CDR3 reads TGTGCCAGCAGGACAGGGGCGGGAGGCTACACCTTC. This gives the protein CASRTGAGGYTF.

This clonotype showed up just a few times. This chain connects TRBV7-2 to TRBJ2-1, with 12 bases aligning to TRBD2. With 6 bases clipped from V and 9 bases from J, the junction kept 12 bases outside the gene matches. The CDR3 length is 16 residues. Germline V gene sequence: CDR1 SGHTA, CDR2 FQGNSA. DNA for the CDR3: TGTGCCAGCAGTCGAACAACTAGCGGGGGGTTTAGTGAGCAGTTCTTC. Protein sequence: CASSRTTSGGFSEQFF.

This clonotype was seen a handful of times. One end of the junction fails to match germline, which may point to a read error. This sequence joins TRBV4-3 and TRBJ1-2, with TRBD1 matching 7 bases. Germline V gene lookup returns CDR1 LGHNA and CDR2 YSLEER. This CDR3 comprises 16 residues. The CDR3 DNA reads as TGCGCCAGCAGCCAAGATTCCCGGGACAGCCTATATGGTTACACCTTC. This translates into CASSQDSRDSLYGYTF.

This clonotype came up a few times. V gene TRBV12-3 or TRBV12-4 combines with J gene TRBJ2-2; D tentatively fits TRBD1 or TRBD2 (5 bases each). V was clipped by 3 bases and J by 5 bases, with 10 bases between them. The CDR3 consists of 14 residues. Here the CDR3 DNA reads TGTGCCAGCAGTTTGAGCGAGGGGACCGGGGAGCTGTTTTTT. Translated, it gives CASSLSEGTGELFF.

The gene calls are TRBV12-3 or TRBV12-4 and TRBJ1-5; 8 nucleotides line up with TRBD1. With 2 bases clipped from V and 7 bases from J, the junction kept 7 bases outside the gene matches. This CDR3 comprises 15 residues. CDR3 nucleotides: TGTGCCAGCAGTTTAAACGCAGGGGGCGGACAGCCCCAGCATTTT. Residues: CASSLNAGGGQPQHF.

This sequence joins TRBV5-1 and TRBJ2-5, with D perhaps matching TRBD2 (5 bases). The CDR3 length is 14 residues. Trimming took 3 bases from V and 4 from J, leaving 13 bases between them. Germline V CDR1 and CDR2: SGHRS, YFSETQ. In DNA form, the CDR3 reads TGCGCCAGCAGCTCCTCGGGGTGGCGAGAGACCCAGTACTTC. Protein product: CASSSSGWRETQYF.

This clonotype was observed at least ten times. In DNA form, the CDR3 reads TGTGCCACCAGTGCCGGTGGACTAGCTTCAAGGGGGCAGTTCTTC. It translates to CATSAGGLASRGQFF. The chain joins TRBV24-1 to TRBJ2-1; 8 bases line up with TRBD2. CDR3 length: 15 amino acids. V dropped 5 bases and J dropped 12; count of bases not matched to a gene: 14. CDR1 and CDR2 (germline): KGHDR, SFDVKD.

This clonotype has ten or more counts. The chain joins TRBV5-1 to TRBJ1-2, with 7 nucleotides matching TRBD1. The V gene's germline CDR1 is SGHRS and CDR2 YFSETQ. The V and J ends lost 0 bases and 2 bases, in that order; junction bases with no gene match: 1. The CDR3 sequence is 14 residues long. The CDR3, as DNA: TGCGCCAGCAGCTTGGTGGGACAGAACTATGGCTACACCTTC. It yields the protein CASSLVGQNYGYTF. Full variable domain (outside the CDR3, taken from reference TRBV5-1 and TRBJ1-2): KAGVTQTPRYLIKTRGQQVTLSCSPISGHRSVSWYQQTPGQGLQFLFEYFSETQRNKGNFPGRFSGRQFSNSRSEMNVSTLELGDSALYLCASSLVGQNYGYTFGSGTRLTVV.

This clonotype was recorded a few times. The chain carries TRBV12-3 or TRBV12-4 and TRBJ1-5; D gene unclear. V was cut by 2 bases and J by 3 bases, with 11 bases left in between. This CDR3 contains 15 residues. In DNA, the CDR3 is TGTGCCAGCAGTTTACTTGACACTTTCAATCAGCCCCAGCATTTT. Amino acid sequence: CASSLLDTFNQPQHF.

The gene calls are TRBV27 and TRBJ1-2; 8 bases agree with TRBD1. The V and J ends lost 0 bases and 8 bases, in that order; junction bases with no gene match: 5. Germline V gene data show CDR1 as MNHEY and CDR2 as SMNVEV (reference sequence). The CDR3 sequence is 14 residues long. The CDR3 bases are TGTGCCAGCAGTTTATCTCAGGGGGCGGGAGGCTACACCTTC. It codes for CASSLSQGAGGYTF.

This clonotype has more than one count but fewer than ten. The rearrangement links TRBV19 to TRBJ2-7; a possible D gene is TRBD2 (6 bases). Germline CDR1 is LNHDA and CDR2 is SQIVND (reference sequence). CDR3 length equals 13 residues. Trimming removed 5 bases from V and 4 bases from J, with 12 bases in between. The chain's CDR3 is CASSAGKVYEQYF. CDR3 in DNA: TGTGCCAGTAGTGCGGGAAAGGTGTACGAGCAGTACTTC.

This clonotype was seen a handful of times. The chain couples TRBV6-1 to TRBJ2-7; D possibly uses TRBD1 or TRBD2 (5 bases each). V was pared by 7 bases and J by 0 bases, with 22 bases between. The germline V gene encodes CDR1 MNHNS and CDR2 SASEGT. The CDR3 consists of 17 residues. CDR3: CASKNYGLGLISYEQYF. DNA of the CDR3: TGTGCCAGCAAAAATTATGGACTGGGGCTAATCTCCTACGAGCAGTACTTC.

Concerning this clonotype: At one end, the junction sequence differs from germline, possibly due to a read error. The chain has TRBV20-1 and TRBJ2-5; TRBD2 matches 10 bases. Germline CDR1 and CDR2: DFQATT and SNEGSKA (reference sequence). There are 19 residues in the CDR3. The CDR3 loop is CSARGPLAGAPSFQEAQYF. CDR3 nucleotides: TGCAGTGCTAGAGGTCCTCTAGCGGGGGCCCCGTCGTTCCAAGAGGCCCAGTACTTC.

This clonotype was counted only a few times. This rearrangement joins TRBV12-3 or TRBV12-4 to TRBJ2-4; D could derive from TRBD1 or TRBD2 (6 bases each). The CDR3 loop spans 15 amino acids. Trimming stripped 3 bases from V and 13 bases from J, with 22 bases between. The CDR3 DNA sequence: TGTGCCAGCAGTTTGACAGGTTTAGGTGGCGGGGAGCAGTACTTC. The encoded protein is CASSLTGLGGGEQYF.

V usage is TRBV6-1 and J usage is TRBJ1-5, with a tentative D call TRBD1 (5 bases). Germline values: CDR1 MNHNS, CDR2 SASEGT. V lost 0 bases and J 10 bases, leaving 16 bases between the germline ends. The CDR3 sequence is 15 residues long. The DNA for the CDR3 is TGTGCCAGCAGTGAAGCGCTGGTAACCGGGGGACCCCAGCATTTT. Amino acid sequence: CASSEALVTGGPQHF.

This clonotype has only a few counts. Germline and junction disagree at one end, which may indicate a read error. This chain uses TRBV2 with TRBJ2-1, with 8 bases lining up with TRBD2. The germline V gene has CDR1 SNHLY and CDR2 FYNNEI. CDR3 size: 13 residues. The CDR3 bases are TGTGCCAGTAGCGGGGCTCGATACAATGGGCAGTTCTTC. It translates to CASSGARYNGQFF.

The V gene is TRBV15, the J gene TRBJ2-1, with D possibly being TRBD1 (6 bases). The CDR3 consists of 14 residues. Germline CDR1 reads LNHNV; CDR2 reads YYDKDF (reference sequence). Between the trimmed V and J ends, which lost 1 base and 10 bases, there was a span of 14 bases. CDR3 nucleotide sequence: TGTGCCACCAGCAGAGTCCCACAGGGCATCGAGCAGTTCTTC. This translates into CATSRVPQGIEQFF.

This CDR3 is CSHARGASGEAFF. The CDR3 DNA reads TGCAGCCACGCACGGGGGGCTTCTGGTGAAGCTTTCTTT. The chain combines TRBV29-1 with TRBJ1-1, with a possible D match to TRBD1 (6 bases). The CDR3 has 13 residues. Germline CDR1 and CDR2: SQVTM and ANQGSEA. Trimming cost V 8 bases and J 7 bases, with 20 bases left between them.

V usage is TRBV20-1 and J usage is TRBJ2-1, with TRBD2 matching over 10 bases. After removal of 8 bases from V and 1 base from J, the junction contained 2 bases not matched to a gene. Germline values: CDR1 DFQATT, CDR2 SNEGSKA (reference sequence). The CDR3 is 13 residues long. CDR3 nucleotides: TGCAGTACACTAGCGGGGTCCTACAATGAGCAGTTCTTC. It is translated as CSTLAGSYNEQFF.